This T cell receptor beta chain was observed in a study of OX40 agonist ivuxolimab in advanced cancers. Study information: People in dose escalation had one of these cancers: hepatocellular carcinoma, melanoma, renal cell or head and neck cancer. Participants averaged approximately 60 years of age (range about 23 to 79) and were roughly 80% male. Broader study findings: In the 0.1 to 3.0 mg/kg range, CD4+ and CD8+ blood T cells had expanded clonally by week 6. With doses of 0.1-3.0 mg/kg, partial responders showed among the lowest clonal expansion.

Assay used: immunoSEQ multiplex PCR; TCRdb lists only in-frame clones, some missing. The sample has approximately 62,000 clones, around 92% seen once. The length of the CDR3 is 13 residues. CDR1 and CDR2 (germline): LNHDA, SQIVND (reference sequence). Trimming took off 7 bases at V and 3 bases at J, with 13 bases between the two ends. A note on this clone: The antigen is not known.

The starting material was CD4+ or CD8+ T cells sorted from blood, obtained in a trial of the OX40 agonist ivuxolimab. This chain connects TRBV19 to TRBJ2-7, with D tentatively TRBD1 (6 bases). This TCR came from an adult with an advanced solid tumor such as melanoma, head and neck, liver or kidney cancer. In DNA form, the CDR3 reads TGTGCCAGTACCCCAGGGGCCTACTACGAGCAGTACTTC. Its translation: CASTPGAYYEQYF.